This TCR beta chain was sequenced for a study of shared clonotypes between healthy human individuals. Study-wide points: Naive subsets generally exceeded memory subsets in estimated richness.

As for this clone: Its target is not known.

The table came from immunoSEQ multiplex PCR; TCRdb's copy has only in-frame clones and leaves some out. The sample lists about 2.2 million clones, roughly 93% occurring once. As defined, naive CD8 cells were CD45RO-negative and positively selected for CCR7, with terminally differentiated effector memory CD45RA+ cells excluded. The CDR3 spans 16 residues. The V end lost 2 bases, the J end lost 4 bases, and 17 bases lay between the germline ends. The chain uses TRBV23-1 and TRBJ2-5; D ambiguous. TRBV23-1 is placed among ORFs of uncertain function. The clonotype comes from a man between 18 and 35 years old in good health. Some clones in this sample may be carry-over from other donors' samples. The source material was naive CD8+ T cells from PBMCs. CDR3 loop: CASSQAPGLKGETQYF. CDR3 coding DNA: TGCGCCAGCAGTCAAGCGCCGGGCCTCAAAGGAGAGACCCAGTACTTC.